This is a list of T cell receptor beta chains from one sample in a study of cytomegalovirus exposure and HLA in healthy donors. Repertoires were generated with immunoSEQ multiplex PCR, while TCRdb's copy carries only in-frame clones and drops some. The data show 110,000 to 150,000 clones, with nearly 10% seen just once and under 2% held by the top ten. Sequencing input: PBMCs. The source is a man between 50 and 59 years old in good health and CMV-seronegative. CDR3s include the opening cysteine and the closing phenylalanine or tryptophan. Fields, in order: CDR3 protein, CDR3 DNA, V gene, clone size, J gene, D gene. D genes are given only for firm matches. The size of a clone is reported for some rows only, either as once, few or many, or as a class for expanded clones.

CDR3aa: CASSLAQGAMNSPLHF
CDR3nt: TGTGCCAGCAGCTTAGCGCAGGGGGCCATGAATTCACCCCTCCACTTT
v_gene: TRBV7-2
abundance: few
j_gene: TRBJ1-6
d_gene: TRBD1

CDR3aa: CASSPSTPGANTGELFF
CDR3nt: TGTGCCAGCTCACCCTCGACCCCGGGGGCGAACACCGGGGAGCTGTTTTTT
v_gene: TRBV18
abundance: few
j_gene: TRBJ2-2
d_gene: -

CDR3aa: CASSLDGAQPQHF
CDR3nt: TGCGCCAGCAGCTTGGATGGGGCCCAGCCCCAGCATTTT
v_gene: TRBV5-1
abundance: few
j_gene: TRBJ1-5
d_gene: -

CDR3aa: CASSQAGGTAVYEQYF
CDR3nt: TGCGCCAGCAGCCAAGCAGGCGGGACAGCGGTCTACGAGCAGTACTTC
v_gene: TRBV4-1
abundance: few
j_gene: TRBJ2-7
d_gene: -

CDR3aa: CASSPRRGLAGDEQYF
CDR3nt: TGTGCCAGCAGTCCTCGGCGGGGACTAGCGGGAGACGAGCAGTACTTC
v_gene: TRBV27
abundance: -
j_gene: TRBJ2-7
d_gene: TRBD2

CDR3aa: CASSLLASTDTQYF
CDR3nt: TGTGCCAGCAGCTTATTAGCGAGCACAGATACGCAGTATTTT
v_gene: TRBV11-2
abundance: -
j_gene: TRBJ2-3
d_gene: -

CDR3aa: CASSELGLAAGEQYF
CDR3nt: TGTGCCAGCAGTGAACTGGGACTAGCGGCGGGGGAGCAGTACTTC
v_gene: TRBV6-1
abundance: few
j_gene: TRBJ2-7
d_gene: TRBD2

CDR3aa: CASSPLSRNRGSDEQFF
CDR3nt: TGTGCCAGCAGCCCCCTCAGCCGGAACCGGGGGAGTGATGAGCAGTTCTTC
v_gene: TRBV9
abundance: -
j_gene: TRBJ2-1
d_gene: -

CDR3aa: CASSLEGRAEAFF
CDR3nt: TGTGCCAGCAGTTTGGAGGGTAGGGCTGAAGCTTTCTTT
v_gene: TRBV6-1
abundance: few
j_gene: TRBJ1-1
d_gene: -

CDR3aa: CASSWTSGDTQYF
CDR3nt: TGTGCCAGCAGTTGGACTAGCGGAGATACGCAGTATTTT
v_gene: TRBV6-1
abundance: -
j_gene: TRBJ2-3
d_gene: TRBD2

CDR3aa: CASSPEAASDSSNYGYTF
CDR3nt: TGCGCCAGCAGCCCGGAGGCGGCCTCGGACAGTTCTAACTATGGCTACACCTTC
v_gene: TRBV5-1
abundance: few
j_gene: TRBJ1-2
d_gene: -

CDR3aa: CASSSGLAGYEQYF
CDR3nt: TGTGCCAGCAGCTCGGGACTAGCGGGATACGAGCAGTACTTC
v_gene: TRBV11-1
abundance: -
j_gene: TRBJ2-7
d_gene: TRBD2

CDR3aa: CASSEVGHSTDTQYF
CDR3nt: TGTGCCAGCAGTGAAGTGGGCCATAGCACAGATACGCAGTATTTT
v_gene: TRBV6-1
abundance: few
j_gene: TRBJ2-3
d_gene: -

CDR3aa: CASSSLTQSSTDTQYF
CDR3nt: TGTGCCAGCAGTTCCCTCACGCAGTCTAGCACAGATACGCAGTATTTT
v_gene: TRBV28
abundance: few
j_gene: TRBJ2-3
d_gene: -

CDR3aa: CASSLAAGGGTDTQYF
CDR3nt: TGTGCCAGCAGCTTAGCGGCGGGAGGGGGCACAGATACGCAGTATTTT
v_gene: TRBV7-6
abundance: few
j_gene: TRBJ2-3
d_gene: TRBD2

CDR3aa: CASSPTGIAEKLFF
CDR3nt: TGTGCCAGCAGCCCCACGGGGATTGCCGAAAAACTGTTTTTT
v_gene: TRBV11-2
abundance: few
j_gene: TRBJ1-4
d_gene: -

CDR3aa: CASSSVDRGRLGSPLHF
CDR3nt: TGTGCCAGCAGTAGCGTCGACAGGGGGAGATTGGGTTCACCCCTCCACTTT
v_gene: TRBV27
abundance: -
j_gene: TRBJ1-6
d_gene: TRBD1

CDR3aa: CASSYRIGRVETQYF
CDR3nt: TGTGCCAGCAGTTACAGAATAGGGAGGGTCGAGACCCAGTACTTC
v_gene: TRBV6-5
abundance: -
j_gene: TRBJ2-5
d_gene: TRBD2

CDR3aa: CASSRFGGGEAQYF
CDR3nt: TGTGCCAGCAGCCGTTTCGGGGGTGGGGAGGCCCAGTACTTC
v_gene: TRBV7-3
abundance: -
j_gene: TRBJ2-5
d_gene: -

CDR3aa: CASSLDGRSNSPLHF
CDR3nt: TGTGCCAGCAGCTTGGATGGGAGGTCCAATTCACCCCTCCACTTT
v_gene: TRBV5-8
abundance: -
j_gene: TRBJ1-6
d_gene: -

CDR3aa: CSVDRDRDVYGYTF
CDR3nt: TGCAGCGTAGACCGGGACAGGGATGTCTATGGCTACACCTTC
v_gene: TRBV29-1
abundance: -
j_gene: TRBJ1-2
d_gene: TRBD1

CDR3aa: CASRIARTGNTEAFF
CDR3nt: TGTGCCAGCAGGATTGCGAGGACAGGGAACACTGAAGCTTTCTTT
v_gene: TRBV4-2
abundance: -
j_gene: TRBJ1-1
d_gene: TRBD1

CDR3aa: CAWTQGSRPQHF
CDR3nt: TGTGCCTGGACACAGGGTTCTAGGCCCCAGCATTTT
v_gene: TRBV30
abundance: few
j_gene: TRBJ1-5
d_gene: -

CDR3aa: CASSSTGTGDYEQYF
CDR3nt: TGTGCCAGCAGTTCCACCGGGACAGGGGACTACGAGCAGTACTTC
v_gene: TRBV28
abundance: -
j_gene: TRBJ2-7
d_gene: TRBD1

CDR3aa: CASSPYNEQFF
CDR3nt: TGTGCCAGCAGTCCTTACAATGAGCAGTTCTTC
v_gene: TRBV6-1
abundance: few
j_gene: TRBJ2-1
d_gene: -

CDR3aa: CASSREKLFF
CDR3nt: TGTGCCAGTAGTCGTGAAAAACTGTTTTTT
v_gene: TRBV19
abundance: few
j_gene: TRBJ1-4
d_gene: -

CDR3aa: CASSTTGTSGSWGTDTQYF
CDR3nt: TGTGCCAGCAGCACTACCGGGACTAGCGGGAGTTGGGGCACAGATACGCAGTATTTT
v_gene: TRBV5-4
abundance: -
j_gene: TRBJ2-3
d_gene: TRBD2

CDR3aa: CANPEGGGGQETQYF
CDR3nt: TGTGCCAACCCGGAGGGCGGGGGTGGGCAAGAGACCCAGTACTTC
v_gene: TRBV12-1
abundance: -
j_gene: TRBJ2-5
d_gene: -

CDR3aa: CASSLVGLAAYNEQFF
CDR3nt: TGTGCCAGCAGTTTAGTCGGACTAGCGGCATACAATGAGCAGTTCTTC
v_gene: TRBV28
abundance: -
j_gene: TRBJ2-1
d_gene: TRBD2

CDR3aa: CASSIDSLGGNTIYF
CDR3nt: TGCGCCAGCAGCATAGACAGTCTAGGAGGAAACACCATATATTTT
v_gene: TRBV5-1
abundance: -
j_gene: TRBJ1-3
d_gene: -

CDR3aa: CASRIQGAYSYGYTF
CDR3nt: TGTGCCAGCAGGATACAGGGGGCTTACAGCTATGGCTACACCTTC
v_gene: TRBV27
abundance: few
j_gene: TRBJ1-2
d_gene: TRBD1

CDR3aa: CASSHMDRGGYGYTF
CDR3nt: TGTGCCAGCAGTCATATGGACAGGGGGGGGTATGGCTACACCTTC
v_gene: TRBV6-5
abundance: few
j_gene: TRBJ1-2
d_gene: TRBD1

CDR3aa: CSVLLAGGGTGELFF
CDR3nt: TGCAGCGTTCTTTTAGCGGGGGGGGGAACCGGGGAGCTGTTTTTT
v_gene: TRBV29-1
abundance: -
j_gene: TRBJ2-2
d_gene: TRBD2

CDR3aa: CASSLGLAGDNEQFF
CDR3nt: TGCGCCAGCAGCTTGGGACTAGCGGGAGACAATGAGCAGTTCTTC
v_gene: TRBV5-1
abundance: few
j_gene: TRBJ2-1
d_gene: TRBD2

CDR3aa: CASRQTGADNSPLHF
CDR3nt: TGTGCCAGCAGACAGACAGGGGCGGATAATTCACCCCTCCACTTT
v_gene: TRBV5-5
abundance: once
j_gene: TRBJ1-6
d_gene: TRBD1

CDR3aa: CASSLALAGVETQYF
CDR3nt: TGTGCCAGCAGCTTAGCCCTAGCGGGAGTAGAGACCCAGTACTTC
v_gene: TRBV7-9
abundance: few
j_gene: TRBJ2-5
d_gene: TRBD2

CDR3aa: CASSYYRVNTEAFF
CDR3nt: TGTGCCAGCAGTTATTACAGGGTGAACACTGAAGCTTTCTTT
v_gene: TRBV11-2
abundance: -
j_gene: TRBJ1-1
d_gene: -

CDR3aa: CASSVSVTGNTIYF
CDR3nt: TGTGCCAGCAGCGTAAGCGTAACTGGAAACACCATATATTTT
v_gene: TRBV9
abundance: -
j_gene: TRBJ1-3
d_gene: -

CDR3aa: CAWSEGGLPGAKNIQYF
CDR3nt: TGTGCCTGGAGTGAGGGGGGACTACCGGGGGCCAAAAACATTCAGTACTTC
v_gene: TRBV30
abundance: few
j_gene: TRBJ2-4
d_gene: -

CDR3aa: CASSRAGGMNTDTQYF
CDR3nt: TGTGCCAGCTCAAGGGCGGGAGGTATGAACACAGATACGCAGTATTTT
v_gene: TRBV18
abundance: few
j_gene: TRBJ2-3
d_gene: TRBD2

CDR3aa: CASSPPTIQGVGGCTF
CDR3nt: TGCGCCAGCAGTCCGCCAACTATACAGGGAGTGGGTGGCTGCACCTTC
v_gene: TRBV4-1
abundance: -
j_gene: TRBJ1-2
d_gene: -

CDR3aa: CASSLRVSAANTGELFF
CDR3nt: TGTGCCAGCAGCTTGCGGGTATCAGCCGCGAACACCGGGGAGCTGTTTTTT
v_gene: TRBV5-6
abundance: -
j_gene: TRBJ2-2
d_gene: -

CDR3aa: CASSLASRTGGRGYTF
CDR3nt: TGCGCCAGCAGCTTGGCCTCGAGGACAGGGGGCCGTGGCTACACCTTC
v_gene: TRBV5-1
abundance: few
j_gene: TRBJ1-2
d_gene: TRBD1

CDR3aa: CASSLMSGREQFF
CDR3nt: TGCGCCAGCAGCTTGATGAGCGGGAGAGAGCAGTTCTTC
v_gene: TRBV5-1
abundance: -
j_gene: TRBJ2-1
d_gene: TRBD2